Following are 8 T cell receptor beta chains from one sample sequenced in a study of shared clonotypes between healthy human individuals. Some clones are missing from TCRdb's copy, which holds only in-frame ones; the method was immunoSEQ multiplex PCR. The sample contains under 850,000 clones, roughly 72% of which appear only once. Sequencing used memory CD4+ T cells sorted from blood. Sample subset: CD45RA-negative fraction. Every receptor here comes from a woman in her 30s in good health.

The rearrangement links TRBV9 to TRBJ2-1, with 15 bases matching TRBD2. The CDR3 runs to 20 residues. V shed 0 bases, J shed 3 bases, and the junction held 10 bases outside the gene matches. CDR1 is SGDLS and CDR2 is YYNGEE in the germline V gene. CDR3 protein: CASSVGHSGTSGRIYNEQFF. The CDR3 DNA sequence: TGTGCCAGCAGCGTAGGTCATTCTGGGACTAGCGGGAGGATCTACAATGAGCAGTTCTTC.

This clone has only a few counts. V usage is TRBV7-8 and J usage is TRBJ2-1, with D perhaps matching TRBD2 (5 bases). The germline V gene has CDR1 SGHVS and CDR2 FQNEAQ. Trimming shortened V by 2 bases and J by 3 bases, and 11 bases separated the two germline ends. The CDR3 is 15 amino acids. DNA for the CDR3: TGTGCCAGCAGCTTAAGTCCTAGCATCTACAATGAGCAGTTCTTC. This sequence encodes CASSLSPSIYNEQFF.

The CDR3 DNA reads as TGTGCCAGCAGTTTTGTGCGGGACAGGGTTTACTACGAGCAGTACTTC. Protein product: CASSFVRDRVYYEQYF. The chain combines TRBV27 with TRBJ2-7, with 9 bases aligning to TRBD1. Per the germline V gene, CDR1 is MNHEY and CDR2 is SMNVEV (reference sequence). The V gene end was trimmed by 3 bases and the J gene end by 3 bases; junction bases not matched to a gene: 9. This CDR3 spans 16 amino acids.

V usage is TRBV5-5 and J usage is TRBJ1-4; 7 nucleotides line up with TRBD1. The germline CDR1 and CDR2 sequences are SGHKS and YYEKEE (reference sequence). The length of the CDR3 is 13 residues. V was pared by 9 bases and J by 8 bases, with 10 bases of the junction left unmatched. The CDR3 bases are TGTGCCACAAACAGGGGCCCACTGGAAAAACTGTTTTTT. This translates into CATNRGPLEKLFF.

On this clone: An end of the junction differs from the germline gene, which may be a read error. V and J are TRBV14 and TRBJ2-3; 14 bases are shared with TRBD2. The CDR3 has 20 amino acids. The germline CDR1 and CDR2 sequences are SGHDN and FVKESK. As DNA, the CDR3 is TGTGCCAACAGCCCTCGCTACGGACTAGCGGGAGGTTCTGGCACAGATACGCAGTATTTT. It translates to CANSPRYGLAGGSGTDTQYF.

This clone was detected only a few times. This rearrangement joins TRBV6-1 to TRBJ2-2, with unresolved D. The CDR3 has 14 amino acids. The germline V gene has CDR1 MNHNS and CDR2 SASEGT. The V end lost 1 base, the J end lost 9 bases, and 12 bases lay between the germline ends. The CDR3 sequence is CASSEDIRSRELFF. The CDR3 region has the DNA TGTGCCAGCAGTGAAGATATAAGAAGCCGGGAGCTGTTTTTT.

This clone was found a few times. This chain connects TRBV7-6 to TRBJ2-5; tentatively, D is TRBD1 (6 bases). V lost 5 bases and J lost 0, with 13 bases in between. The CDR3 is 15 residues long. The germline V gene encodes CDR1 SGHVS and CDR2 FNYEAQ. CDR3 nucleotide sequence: TGTGCCAGCAGCCAAACGTACAGGGACCAAGAGACCCAGTACTTC. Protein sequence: CASSQTYRDQETQYF.

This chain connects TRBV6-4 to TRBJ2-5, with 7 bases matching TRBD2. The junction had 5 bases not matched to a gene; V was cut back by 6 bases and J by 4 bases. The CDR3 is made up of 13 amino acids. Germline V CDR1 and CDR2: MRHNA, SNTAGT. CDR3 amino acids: CASSLASGETQYF. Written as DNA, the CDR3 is TGTGCCAGCAGCCTCGCTAGCGGAGAGACCCAGTACTTC.